This TCR beta chain was captured in a study of shared clonotypes between healthy human individuals. Study-level information: Per-donor plates numbered three CD4 naive, three CD4 memory, two CD8 naive and one CD8 memory.

Caucasian adults residing in Nashville, Tennessee made up all the donors. The data were produced by immunoSEQ multiplex PCR, yet TCRdb's version contains in-frame clones alone and is incomplete. The sample contains 2,500,000 or so clones, over 85% of which appear only once. Germline assignment: CDR1 SQVTM and CDR2 ANQGSEA. With V trimmed by 2 bases and J by 6 bases, 6 bases remained unmatched. CDR3 length: 14 amino acids. The sample consisted of naive CD4+ T cells sorted from blood. Subset denoted: CD45RA+ positively selected. This sequence originates from a man younger than 30 in good health. The gene calls are TRBV29-1 and TRBJ1-2; the match to TRBD1 covers 10 bases. The CDR3, as DNA: TGCAGCGTTGAAAGGGACAGGGGCGGCAATGGCTACACCTTC. It translates to CSVERDRGGNGYTF.